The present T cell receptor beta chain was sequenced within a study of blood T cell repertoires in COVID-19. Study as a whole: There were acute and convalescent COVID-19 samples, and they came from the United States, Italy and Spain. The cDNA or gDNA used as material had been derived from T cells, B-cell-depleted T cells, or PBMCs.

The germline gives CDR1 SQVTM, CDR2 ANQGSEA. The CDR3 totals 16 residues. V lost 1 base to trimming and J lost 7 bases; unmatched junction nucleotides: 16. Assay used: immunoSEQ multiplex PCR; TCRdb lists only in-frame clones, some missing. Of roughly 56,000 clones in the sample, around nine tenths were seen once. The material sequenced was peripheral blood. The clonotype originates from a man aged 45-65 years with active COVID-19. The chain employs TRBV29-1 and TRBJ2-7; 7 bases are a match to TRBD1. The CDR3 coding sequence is TGCAGCGTTGAAGGCTCCGTAGGACAGGTCTCCGAGGAGCAGTACTTC. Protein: CSVEGSVGQVSEEQYF.